This TCR beta chain was sequenced during a study of blood T cell repertoires in COVID-19 (dated by TCRdb to 2020 to 2021). Regarding the study in general: Samples from collaborators originated in the United States, Italy and Spain and spanned both the acute and convalescent phases of COVID-19. The samples were drawn from two sources: the first 160 participants of the ongoing ImmuneRACE study, and 1,200 or so subjects contributed by 6 global collaborators. The repertoires were released in a freely available public database intended as a resource for research on the immune response to SARS-CoV-2. Subjects who had been exposed to COVID-19, were actively infected with it, or had recovered from it provided the deeply sampled blood TCRbeta repertoires that made up the dataset. Where HLA class I and class II types were available, the types were taken from metadata supplied by the sample provider, not from assay-based typing. The sample metadata nearly always contained a de-identified subject ID, COVID-19 status, age in years and sex. The material from the prospective study consisted of cDNA or gDNA derived from T cells, B-cell-depleted T cells, or PBMCs.

The collaborating institutions used their own protocols to collect whole blood in K2EDTA tubes. Collaborator samples were shipped for TCRbeta analysis as frozen whole blood, isolated PBMCs, or DNA extracted from either sample type. Results and caveats for the whole study, not just this receptor: Clinical and demographic metadata were provided uncurated, with the amount varying by source and participant.

The CDR3 sequence holds 19 residues, the cysteine and phenylalanine included. Left in the record is the CDR3 DNA by itself, 57 bases read in frame from the first base. Taken from the germline V gene, the CDR1 and CDR2 loops are KGHSH and LQKENI. Germline trimming amounts to 4 bases on V and 2 bases on J, with 16 as the count of junction bases outside the gene matches. TCRbeta CDR3 regions were amplified from genomic DNA by means of the immunoSEQ Assay, a bias-controlled multiplex PCR. Turning to the authors' computational methods: Within the assay, amplification of reference gene primers was used to estimate how many nucleated cells each sample contained. Sequence reads were collapsed and filtered to measure the absolute abundance of every unique TCRbeta CDR3 rearrangement. For each sample, productive Simpson clonality was calculated as the square root of Simpson's diversity index across productive rearrangements. TCRdb holds this immuneACCESS table with in-frame rearrangements only. Some clones are missing; in checked studies, unresolved V genes explain under half, and the rest has no known cause. V and J calls plus clone size are reproduced from that table; the DNA served to infer D and trimming. The sample table holds 120,000 to 150,000 clones, of which over 85% were seen once. The leading ten clones occupy about 1.5% of the sample.

A remark on this clone: Its specific antigen is unknown. No much larger clone exists at a distance of one base, and base qualities are not known.

Sequencing was performed on peripheral blood. The chain couples TRBV18 to TRBJ1-2; TRBD1 matches 10 bases in the middle. The TCR was taken from a human donor in a cohort sampled during active COVID-19. The encoded CDR3 is CASSQLNLRDRGQNYGYTF. The sequenced DNA: TGTGCCAGCTCACAACTCAATCTCCGGGACAGGGGACAAAACTATGGCTACACCTTC.